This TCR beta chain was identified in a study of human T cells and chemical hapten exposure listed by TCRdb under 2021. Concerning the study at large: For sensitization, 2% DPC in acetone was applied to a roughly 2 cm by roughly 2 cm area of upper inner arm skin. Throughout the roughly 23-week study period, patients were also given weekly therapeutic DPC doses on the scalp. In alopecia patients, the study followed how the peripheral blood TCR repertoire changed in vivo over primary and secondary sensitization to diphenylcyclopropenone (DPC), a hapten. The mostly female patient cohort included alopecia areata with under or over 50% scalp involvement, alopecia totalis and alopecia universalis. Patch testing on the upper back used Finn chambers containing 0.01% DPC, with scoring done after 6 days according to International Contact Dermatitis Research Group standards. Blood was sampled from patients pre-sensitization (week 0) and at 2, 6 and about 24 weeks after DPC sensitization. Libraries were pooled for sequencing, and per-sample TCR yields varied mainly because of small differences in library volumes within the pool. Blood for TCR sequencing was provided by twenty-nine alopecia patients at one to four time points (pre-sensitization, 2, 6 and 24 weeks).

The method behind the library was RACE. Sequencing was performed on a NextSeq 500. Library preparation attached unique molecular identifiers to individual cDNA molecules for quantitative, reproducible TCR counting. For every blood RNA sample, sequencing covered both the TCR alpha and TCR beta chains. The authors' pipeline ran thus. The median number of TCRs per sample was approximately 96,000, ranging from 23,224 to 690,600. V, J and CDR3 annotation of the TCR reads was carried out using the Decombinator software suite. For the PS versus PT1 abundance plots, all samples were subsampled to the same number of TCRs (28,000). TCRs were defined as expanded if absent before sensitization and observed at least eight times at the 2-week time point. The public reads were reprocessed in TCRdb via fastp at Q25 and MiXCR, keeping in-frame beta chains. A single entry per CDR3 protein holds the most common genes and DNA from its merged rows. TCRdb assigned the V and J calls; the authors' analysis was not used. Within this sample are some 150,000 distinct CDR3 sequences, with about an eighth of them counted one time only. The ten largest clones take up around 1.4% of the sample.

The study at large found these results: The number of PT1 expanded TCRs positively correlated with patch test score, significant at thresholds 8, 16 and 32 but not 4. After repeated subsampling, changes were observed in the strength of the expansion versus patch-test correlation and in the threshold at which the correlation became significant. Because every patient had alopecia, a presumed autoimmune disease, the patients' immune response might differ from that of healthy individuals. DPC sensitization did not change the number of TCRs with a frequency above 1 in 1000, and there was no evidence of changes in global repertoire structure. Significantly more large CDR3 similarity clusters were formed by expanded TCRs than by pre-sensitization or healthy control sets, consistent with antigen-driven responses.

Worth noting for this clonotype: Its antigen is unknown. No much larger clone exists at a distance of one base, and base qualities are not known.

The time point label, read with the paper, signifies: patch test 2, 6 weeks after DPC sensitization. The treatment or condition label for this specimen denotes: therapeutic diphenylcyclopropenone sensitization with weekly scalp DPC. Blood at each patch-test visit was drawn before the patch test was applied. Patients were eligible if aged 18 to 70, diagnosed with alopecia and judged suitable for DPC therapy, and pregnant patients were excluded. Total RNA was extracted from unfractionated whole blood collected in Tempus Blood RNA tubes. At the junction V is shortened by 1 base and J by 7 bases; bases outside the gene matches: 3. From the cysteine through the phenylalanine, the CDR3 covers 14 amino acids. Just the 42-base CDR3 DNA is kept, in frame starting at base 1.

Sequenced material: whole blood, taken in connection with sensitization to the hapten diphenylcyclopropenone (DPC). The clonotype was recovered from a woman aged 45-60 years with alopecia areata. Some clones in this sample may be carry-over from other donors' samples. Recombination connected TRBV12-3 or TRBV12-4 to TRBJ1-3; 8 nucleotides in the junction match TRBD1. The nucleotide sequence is TGTGCCAGCAGTTTAGGACAGGGGAGGAACACCATATATTTT. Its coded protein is CASSLGQGRNTIYF.